This T cell receptor (beta chain) comes out of a study of CD8+ T cells in alopecia areata (dated by TCRdb to the late 2010s). The study in broad terms: The treated patients took part in an open-label pilot trial in which moderate-to-severe alopecia areata was treated with oral tofacitinib at 5 to 10 mg twice daily. Scalp clonality was compared across normal scalp (n=4), patchy alopecia areata scalp (n=8), and alopecia totalis/universalis scalp (n=8). Disease severity in treated patients was measured with the SALT score, which quantifies the percentage of affected scalp surface area. immunoSEQ multiplex PCR using 35 Vbeta forward primers and 13 Jbeta reverse primers was used to amplify TCRbeta CDR3 regions. The RNA source kit depended on sample type: the PAXgene miRNA kit for fixed scalp, the miRNeasy kit for PBMCs, and the RNeasy kit for mouse skin. Biopsies were taken from tofacitinib-treated patients at baseline and at 4 and 24 weeks of treatment, and a later scalp biopsy was taken in several of the tofacitinib-treated patients. Patients received tofacitinib for 6 to 18 months and were then followed off drug for 6 months to check for delayed response and recurrence. High-throughput TCRbeta sequencing was used to examine T cell clonal expansion in alopecia areata in both the C3H/HeJ mouse model and human patients. On the human side, TCRbeta sequencing was run on scalp tissue and on sorted CD4+ and CD8+ peripheral blood T cells from healthy controls and from alopecia areata patients with either patchy or totalis/universalis disease.

The library was generated by the immunoSEQ multiplex PCR assay. For TCR sequencing, RNA was extracted from every sample and reverse transcribed into cDNA to serve as template. SuperScript III was used for first-strand cDNA synthesis, primed with a 2:1 mix of oligo-dT and random hexamers. A synthetic immune receptor repertoire was used to gauge amplification bias, and whatever bias remained was removed computationally. The original pipeline was this. After raw reads were preprocessed to remove errors, the CDR3 was defined following IMGT conventions as running from the conserved cysteine to phenylalanine. Clonality was computed as 1 minus the Shannon entropy, with the entropy normalized by log2 of the number of productive unique TCRs. Scalp TCRbeta sequences were cross-referenced with sorted blood CD4 and CD8 repertoires so that the CD4 or CD8 identity of scalp clones could be inferred. What TCRdb holds here is the immuneACCESS table cut down to in-frame rearrangements. Part of the clones is not present; checked against another copy, under half of the missing clones reflect an unresolved V gene, and the others are unexplained. V and J calls and clone size are given by that table; D and trimming were obtained from the DNA. Across this sample there are 150,000 to 250,000 clones, with roughly 64% seen only once. About 5.1% of the sample is held by the ten biggest clonotypes.

Overall study results and their limits: Higher clonality and more expanded CD8+ clones were observed in lesional scalp than in normal scalp, particularly in alopecia totalis/universalis, a finding suggestive of antigenic drive. Tofacitinib significantly decreased scalp clonality and the number of expanded CD8+ clones among the top 100 scalp clones. Many expanded lesional clones were found to persist in scalp and blood during tofacitinib treatment, and relapse after treatment cessation may be partly explained by this persistence. Because the treated cohort was small and included a single nonresponder, larger studies are needed to assess links between baseline CD8+ expansion and response. Scalp TCR repertoire analysis is complicated because resident alphabeta T cells in normal human skin are also sequenced, whereas mouse skin is dominated by gammadelta T cells. TCR sequences shared between patients were less clear than in mice, possibly partly because of HLA diversity in the patient population.

The label giving this sample's time point can be read as: around 22 weeks on oral tofacitinib. Interpreted using the paper, the treatment or condition label stands for: oral pan-JAK inhibitor, 5-10 mg twice daily. Peripheral blood and lesional scalp punch biopsies were obtained from patients with alopecia areata. PBMCs were isolated by density centrifugation and stained for CD3, CD4 and CD8, after which CD4+ and CD8+ T cells were sorted on a FACSAria. V loses 3 bases of germline sequence and J loses 1 base, and the interval between the two ends is 13 bases. According to the germline V gene, CDR1 reads SGDLS and CDR2 reads YYNGEE. Its CDR3 holds 15 amino acids, cysteine through phenylalanine. The DNA shown is the 45-base CDR3, in frame from base 1. Remarks on this clone: Its cognate antigen has yet to be identified. No much larger clone is present one base from it, and per-base qualities are unavailable.

Sequencing used CD4+ T cells sorted from blood, obtained at week 24, from a patient treated with tofacitinib. The chain uses TRBV9 and TRBJ1-1, with the D gene uncertain. This clonotype was obtained from a human donor with alopecia areata. The bases are TGTGCCAGCAGCGGGACCGCCTACAAGAACACTGAAGCTTTCTTT. This is translated as CASSGTAYKNTEAFF.